A selection of T cell receptor beta chains follows, all from one sample in a study of T cell repertoires in cytomegalovirus infection. These receptors' antigens are unknown. MiXCR was run by TCRdb on the reads, yielding one entry per CDR3 protein. There are approximately 770,000 distinct CDR3 sequences in the sample; about 28% occur only once, and about 12% lies in the top ten. This specimen consisted of cultured CD8+ T cells from PBMCs, obtained from culture after CMV antigen stimulation. All receptors derive from a human donor in good health (CMV status not recorded). Some clones in this sample may be carry-over from other donors' samples. CDR3s include the opening cysteine and the closing phenylalanine or tryptophan. A D gene is named only where the DNA matches it firmly. Expanded clones are given a class, and other clones once, few, many or no size at all.

J,size,D,V,DNA,CDR3
TRBJ2-2,.,TRBD1,TRBV28,TGTGCCAGCAGTAGGGGACAGGGGTTCGACGGGGAGCTGTTTTTT,CASSRGQGFDGELFF
TRBJ1-5,few,.,TRBV18,TGTGCCAGCTCACCCACCCCCCTGACAGTGTCAGGTCAGCCCCAGCATTTT,CASSPTPLTVSGQPQHF
TRBJ2-5,.,.,TRBV14,TGTGCCAGCAGCCAAGTCCCAGGGAACCCTCAAGAGACCCAGTACTTC,CASSQVPGNPQETQYF
TRBJ2-2,few,TRBD1,TRBV6-1,TGTGCCAGCAGGGGAGACCGGGACAGGGGAAACACCGGGGAGCTGTTTTTT,CASRGDRDRGNTGELFF
TRBJ2-3,many,TRBD2,TRBV10-3,TGTGCCGTCGCTAGCGGGAACACAGATACGCAGTATTTT,CAVASGNTDTQYF
TRBJ2-1,.,.,TRBV7-3,TGTGCCAGCAGCTTAACGTATAGTCCGGGGTACAATGAGCAGTTCTTC,CASSLTYSPGYNEQFF
TRBJ1-2,.,.,TRBV6-1,TGTGCCAGCAGCCCCAAAGGAGGGTTTAGATATGGCTACACCTTC,CASSPKGGFRYGYTF
TRBJ2-1,.,.,TRBV27,TGTGCCAGCAGTTTAATTACAGGAGTGCTGTTCTTC,CASSLITGVLFF
TRBJ1-2,.,.,TRBV6-6,TGTGCCAGCCCCGCGATAACTGAAGCTGGCTACACCTTC,CASPAITEAGYTF
TRBJ2-5,many,.,TRBV7-6,TGTGCCAGCAGCGAGGGAGGGGGGGCAGGCGAGACCCAGTACTTC,CASSEGGGAGETQYF
TRBJ1-4,.,TRBD1,TRBV29-1,TGCAGCGCCGAGGGGACAGGGGGTGAAAAACTGTTTTTT,CSAEGTGGEKLFF
TRBJ1-5,.,.,TRBV20-1,TGCAGTGCTAGAGGTGGCAGGGGCTTTAGCAATCAGCCCCAGCATTTT,CSARGGRGFSNQPQHF
TRBJ1-1,.,.,TRBV7-6,TGTGCCAGCAGTCCCTTCAATTTGGGGAATGGAGCTTTCTTT,CASSPFNLGNGAFF
TRBJ1-3,.,.,TRBV12-3/TRBV12-4,TGTGCCAGCAGTTTCTTGGGTCGGGGCGCTGGAAACACCATATATTTT,CASSFLGRGAGNTIYF
TRBJ2-6,few,.,TRBV24-1,TGTGCCACCAGTGATTGGGGAGCTGGGGCCAACGTCCTGACTTTC,CATSDWGAGANVLTF
TRBJ2-7,.,.,TRBV20-1,TGCAGTGCTAGAGATAGGAGCGGAGGCCTCTACGAGCAGTACTTC,CSARDRSGGLYEQYF
TRBJ2-6,many,.,TRBV7-9,TGTGCCAGCGGTGCAGCTAGCATCTCTGGGGCCAACGTCCTGACTTTC,CASGAASISGANVLTF
TRBJ1-1,.,.,TRBV6-1,TGTGCCAGCAACTTTCCAGGGGTGGACACTGAAGCTTTCTTT,CASNFPGVDTEAFF
TRBJ1-1,many,TRBD1,TRBV6-1,TGTGCCAGCAGTCGACAGGGAAGACAGATCTATAATACGTTAAACACTGAAGCTTTCTTT,CASSRQGRQIYNTLNTEAFF
TRBJ1-5,once,.,TRBV6-5,TGTGCCAGCAAAGAAGCCGTAAAAGGGGGGGCAGGTCAGCCCCAGCATTTT,CASKEAVKGGAGQPQHF